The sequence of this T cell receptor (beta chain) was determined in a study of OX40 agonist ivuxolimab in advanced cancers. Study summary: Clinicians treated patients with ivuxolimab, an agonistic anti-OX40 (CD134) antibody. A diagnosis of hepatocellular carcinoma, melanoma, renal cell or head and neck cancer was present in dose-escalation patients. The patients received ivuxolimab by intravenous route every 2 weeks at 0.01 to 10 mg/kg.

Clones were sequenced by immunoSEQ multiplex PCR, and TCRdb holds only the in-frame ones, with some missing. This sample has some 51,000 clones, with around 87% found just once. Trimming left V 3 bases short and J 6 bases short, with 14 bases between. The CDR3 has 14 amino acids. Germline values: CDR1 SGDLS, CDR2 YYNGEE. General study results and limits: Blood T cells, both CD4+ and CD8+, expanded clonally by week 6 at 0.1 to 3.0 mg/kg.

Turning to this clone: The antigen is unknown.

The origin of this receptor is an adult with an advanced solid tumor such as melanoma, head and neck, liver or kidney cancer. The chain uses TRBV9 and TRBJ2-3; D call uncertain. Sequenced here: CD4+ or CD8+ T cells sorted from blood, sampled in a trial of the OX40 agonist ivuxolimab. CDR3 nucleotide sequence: TGTGCCAGCAGCGCAAGTTACAAACACGATACGCAGTATTTT. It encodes CASSASYKHDTQYF.